This TCR beta chain was captured by sequencing in a study of blood T cell repertoires in COVID-19. Overall study context: Donors in the United States, Italy and Spain gave samples during acute or convalescent COVID-19.

There are 18 residues in the CDR3. Germline V CDR1 and CDR2: SGHTA, FQGNSA. The junction had 17 bases not matched to a gene; V was cut back by 5 bases and J by 9 bases. The repertoire was sequenced with immunoSEQ multiplex PCR; TCRdb's copy has only in-frame clones and lacks some. The sample consists of about 210,000 clones, around 80% of them appearing once. The sequenced sample consisted of peripheral blood. The TCR was taken from a woman aged 40 to 49 with acute or convalescent COVID-19. The chain joins TRBV7-2 to TRBJ2-1; the match to TRBD2 covers 12 bases. This CDR3 reads CASSATPQTSGRRGEQFF. The CDR3 DNA follows: TGTGCCAGCAGCGCTACGCCTCAGACTAGCGGGAGACGTGGTGAGCAGTTCTTC.